The 28 T cell receptor beta chains below come from one sample, sequenced in a study of identical twins. TCRdb called the 5' RACE reads again in MiXCR, with one record for every CDR3 protein. The table records roughly 250,000 distinct CDR3 sequences, about an eighth of them present only once. The sequencing sample was made of memory (CD45RO+) T cells sorted from blood. Receptor source: a woman between 18 and 30 years old in good health.

This clonotype was observed a few times. The rearrangement links TRBV29-1 to TRBJ2-2, with D perhaps TRBD2 (7 bases). Trimming removed 6 bases at V and 7 bases at J, with 15 bases between. Germline loops: CDR1 SQVTM, CDR2 ANQGSEA. This CDR3 is built from 13 residues. The CDR3: CSVEGGVDGELFF. As DNA, the CDR3 is TGCAGCGTCGAGGGGGGGGTTGACGGGGAGCTGTTTTTT.

This clonotype showed up just a few times. The chain employs TRBV7-8 and TRBJ2-2; D gene uncertain. Deletions cut 2 bases from V and 7 bases from J, with 8 bases between. Germline-derived CDR1 and CDR2 are SGHVS and FQNEAQ. This CDR3 has 13 residues. This CDR3 reads CASSLWRDGELFF. CDR3 in DNA: TGTGCCAGCAGCTTATGGCGAGACGGGGAGCTGTTTTTT. Filled out from reference TRBV7-8 and TRBJ2-2, the complete variable domain reads GAGVSQSPRYKVAKRGQDVALRCDPISGHVSLFWYQQALGQGPEFLTYFQNEAQLDKSGLPSDRFFAERPEGSVSTLKIQRTQQEDSAVYLCASSLWRDGELFFGEGSRLTVL.

This clonotype was observed a few times. The V and J genes are TRBV5-8 and TRBJ2-7; no firm D call. CDR1 SGHTS and CDR2 YDEGEE come from the germline V gene. The CDR3 spans 14 residues. The V end lost 0 bases, the J end lost 8 bases, and 15 bases lay between the germline ends. The CDR3 DNA sequence: TGTGCCAGCAGCTTGGTCCCATTAGGTCTACAGCAGTACTTC. Protein product: CASSLVPLGLQQYF. The whole variable domain, remainder taken from reference TRBV5-8 and TRBJ2-7, is EAGVTQSPTHLIKTRGQQATLRCSPISGHTSVYWYQQALGLGLQFLLWYDEGEERNRGNFPPRFSGRQFPNYSSELNVNALELEDSALYLCASSLVPLGLQQYFGPGTRLTVT.

This clonotype was picked up many times. The chain couples TRBV10-3 to TRBJ1-2; D is unresolved. Germline V gene data show CDR1 as ENHRY and CDR2 as SYGVKD. V lost 4 bases and J 4 bases, leaving 7 bases between the germline ends. The CDR3 is made up of 12 amino acids. CDR3 amino acids: CAISGAGYGYTF. CDR3 bases: TGTGCCATCAGTGGGGCAGGCTATGGCTACACCTTC.

The chain links TRBV27 to TRBJ1-2; D unresolved. With 4 bases removed from V and 4 bases from J, the gap between germline ends came to 22 bases. The CDR3 is 17 amino acids. Germline-derived CDR1 and CDR2 are MNHEY and SMNVEV (reference sequence). For the CDR3, the DNA is TGTGCCAGCAGTTGGGAAGCGTATCCCGACACCACCTATGGCTACACCTTC. Translated: CASSWEAYPDTTYGYTF.

V usage is TRBV10-3 and J usage is TRBJ1-5; perhaps TRBD1 as D (5 bases). V lost 10 bases and J lost 1, with 11 bases in between. Looked up from germline, CDR1 is ENHRY and CDR2 is SYGVKD. CDR3 length equals 13 residues. DNA for the CDR3: TGTGCCACGGCTGGGGCGAGCAATCAGCCCCAGCATTTT. It specifies CATAGASNQPQHF.

Ten or more counts support this clonotype. The chain combines TRBV7-8 with TRBJ2-7; TRBD2 matches at 7 bases. CDR3 length: 14 amino acids. V shed 0 bases and J 4 bases; nucleotides not matched to a gene: 3. Germline-derived CDR1 and CDR2 are SGHVS and FQNEAQ. The CDR3 DNA is TGTGCCAGCAGCTTAGCGGGACTAACGTACGAGCAGTACTTC. This encodes CASSLAGLTYEQYF.

For this clonotype: A much larger clone differs from this one at a single base, so this may be a read error. This sequence joins TRBV2 and TRBJ2-1; 10 nucleotides align to TRBD2. CDR3 size: 17 residues. Germline loops: CDR1 SNHLY, CDR2 FYNNEI. CDR3 amino acids: CACRPTNPAGGRGEQFF. CDR3 nucleotide sequence: TGTGCCTGCAGACCGACTAACCCAGCGGGGGGGCGGGGCGAGCAGTTCTTC.

The chain recombines TRBV20-1 with TRBJ1-1; a weak D match, TRBD1 (5 bases). Per germline, CDR1 DFQATT and CDR2 SNEGSKA (reference sequence). Trimming pared 6 bases from V and 9 bases from J, leaving 14 bases between. This CDR3 spans 11 amino acids. CDR3 amino acids: CSARDGKKAFF. CDR3 coding DNA: TGCAGTGCAAGGGACGGGAAGAAAGCTTTCTTT.

In its sample, this clonotype was seen many times. This rearrangement joins TRBV27 to TRBJ2-3; D gene ambiguous. V lost 5 bases and J lost 1, with 13 bases in between. The V gene's germline CDR1 is MNHEY and CDR2 SMNVEV (reference sequence). This CDR3 is 15 amino acids long. The chain's CDR3 is CASSPPGLRTDTQYF. The CDR3 DNA sequence: TGTGCCAGCAGTCCGCCTGGGTTGCGCACAGATACGCAGTATTTT.

This clonotype has more than one count but fewer than ten. No conserved phenylalanine or tryptophan ends this CDR3, so it is likely a read error. This sequence joins TRBV6-1 and TRBJ2-2; 12 nucleotides line up with TRBD2. This CDR3 region has 17 residues. The germline V gene has CDR1 MNHNS and CDR2 SASEGT. V lost 7 bases and J lost 4; bases outside the gene matches: 10. CDR3 nucleotide sequence: TGTGCCAGCACACGACTAGCGGGGGATCGGGGCACCGGGGAGCTGTTTTGT. The encoded protein is CASTRLAGDRGTGELFC.

This chain links TRBV18 with TRBJ2-7; tentative D call: TRBD2 (6 bases). Germline V CDR1 and CDR2: KGHSH, LQKENI. The CDR3 has 14 residues. Trimming left V 2 bases short and J 5 bases short, with 13 bases between. The CDR3 DNA follows: TGTGCCAGCTCACCAGCAACGCGGGATGACGAGCAGTACTTC. Translated, it gives CASSPATRDDEQYF.

The chain joins TRBV6-1 to TRBJ2-7, with D possibly TRBD2 on 5 matching bases. V was cut by 8 bases and J by 3 bases, with 17 bases left in between. CDR1 is MNHNS and CDR2 is SASEGT in the germline V gene. This CDR3 is 14 amino acids long. Here the CDR3 DNA reads TGTGCCAGCTGCGGGCCGTTATTTGGCTACGAGCAGTACTTC. This codes for CASCGPLFGYEQYF.

This sequence joins TRBV6-2 or TRBV6-3 and TRBJ1-6; D remains unclear. The V end was cut by 2 bases, the J end by 0 bases, with 5 bases between. The CDR3 length is 15 residues. The germline gives CDR1 MNHEY, CDR2 SVGEGT. In DNA form, the CDR3 reads TGTGCCAGCAGTTACAGGAGCTCCTATAATTCACCCCTCCACTTT. This codes for CASSYRSSYNSPLHF.

A few counts support this clonotype. This chain links TRBV27 with TRBJ2-7, with 7 bases that match TRBD1. The J segment lost 7 bases and the V segment lost 5 bases, leaving 11 bases of the junction unmatched. Germline V gene sequence: CDR1 MNHEY, CDR2 SMNVEV (reference sequence). The CDR3 contains 14 residues. The CDR3 here is CASSLTGTWGEQYF. The CDR3 nucleotides read TGTGCCAGCAGTCTGACAGGGACCTGGGGGGAGCAGTACTTC.

This clonotype was detected only a few times. The V gene is TRBV7-2, the J gene TRBJ2-7; D is perhaps TRBD1 (6 bases). V shed 5 bases and J shed 2 bases, with 13 bases lying between them. The CDR3 extends over 14 amino acids. Germline-derived CDR1 and CDR2 are SGHTA and FQGNSA. DNA of the CDR3: TGTGCCAGCAGCCAAGACAGGTTCACCTACGAGCAGTACTTC. Translating gives CASSQDRFTYEQYF.

The chain carries TRBV20-1 and TRBJ2-3; D might be TRBD2 (5 bases). The V gene's germline CDR1 is DFQATT and CDR2 SNEGSKA (reference sequence). V gave up 6 bases and J gave up 1 base, with 14 bases separating them. This CDR3 contains 14 residues. CDR3 protein: CSASLVGGTDTQYF. In nucleotides, the CDR3 is TGCAGTGCCTCACTAGTCGGGGGCACAGATACGCAGTATTTT.

The chain combines TRBV19 with TRBJ1-2, with a weak D call TRBD1 (6 bases). V lost 10 bases to trimming and J lost 6 bases, with 12 bases between them. The CDR3 runs 11 residues. From germline, CDR1 is LNHDA and CDR2 SQIVND (reference sequence). CDR3 bases: TGTGCCACTACAGGGATCCATGGCTACACCTTC. Protein sequence: CATTGIHGYTF.

The V and J genes are TRBV5-1 and TRBJ2-2; 7 bases match TRBD2. The CDR3 loop spans 14 amino acids. The germline CDR1 and CDR2 sequences are SGHRS and YFSETQ. Trimming at V came to 3 bases and at J to 8 bases, leaving 7 bases not matched to a gene. The CDR3, as DNA: TGCGCCAGCAGCTCCGCGGGGGAGCTAGGGGAGCTGTTTTTT. It yields the protein CASSSAGELGELFF. The full variable domain, its missing parts supplied by reference TRBV5-1 and TRBJ2-2, is KAGVTQTPRYLIKTRGQQVTLSCSPISGHRSVSWYQQTPGQGLQFLFEYFSETQRNKGNFPGRFSGRQFSNSRSEMNVSTLELGDSALYLCASSSAGELGELFFGEGSRLTVL.

V usage is TRBV10-3 and J usage is TRBJ1-3; maybe TRBD1 (5 bases). This CDR3 contains 14 residues. With 6 bases removed from V and 8 bases from J, the gap between germline ends came to 17 bases. Germline lookup yields CDR1 ENHRY and CDR2 SYGVKD. This CDR3 is CAIRSGALGHTIYF. Here the CDR3 DNA reads TGTGCCATCAGGTCCGGGGCCTTGGGGCACACCATATATTTT.

The rearrangement links TRBV9 to TRBJ2-7; D gene unclear. V shed 0 bases and J shed 0 bases, with 4 bases lying between them. CDR3 size: 13 residues. Per the germline V gene, CDR1 is SGDLS and CDR2 is YYNGEE. The CDR3 nucleotides are TGTGCCAGCAGCGTAGGCGACTCCTACGAGCAGTACTTC. Its protein is CASSVGDSYEQYF.

This clonotype turned up a few times. The rearrangement links TRBV6-2 or TRBV6-3 to TRBJ2-1, with 7 positions matching TRBD2. J gave up 8 bases and V 0 bases, and 10 bases lay outside the gene matches. Germline CDR1 is MNHEY and CDR2 is SVGEGT. The CDR3 covers 16 residues. CDR3 DNA: TGTGCCAGCAGTTACTCCGGGCGGGAGCACCTCCATGAGCAGTTCTTC. It translates to CASSYSGREHLHEQFF.

The rearrangement joins TRBV5-1 to TRBJ2-3; maybe TRBD1 (5 bases). CDR3 length: 14 amino acids. CDR1 and CDR2 from the germline V gene are SGHRS and YFSETQ. Trimming cost V 2 bases and J 2 bases, with 9 bases left between them. The DNA for the CDR3 is TGCGCCAGCAGCTTCCGACAGAACACAGATACGCAGTATTTT. This sequence encodes CASSFRQNTDTQYF.

The genes are TRBV5-6 and TRBJ2-3; TRBD1 is a possible D gene (6 bases). The CDR3 has 16 amino acids. The germline V gene has CDR1 SGHDT and CDR2 YYEEEE. Trimming removed 4 bases from V and 5 bases from J, with 20 bases in between. This chain's CDR3 is CASSLSTGIRGDTQYF. The CDR3 bases are TGTGCCAGCAGCCTATCTACAGGGATCAGGGGAGATACGCAGTATTTT. The whole variable domain, remainder taken from reference TRBV5-6 and TRBJ2-3, is DAGVTQSPTHLIKTRGQQVTLRCSPKSGHDTVSWYQQALGQGPQFIFQYYEEEERQRGNFPDRFSGHQFPNYSSELNVNALLLGDSALYLCASSLSTGIRGDTQYFGPGTRLTVL.

This clonotype was seen a handful of times. The chain combines TRBV4-3 with TRBJ1-3; possible D gene TRBD1, 6 bases. In germline, CDR1 is LGHNA, CDR2 YSLEER. CDR3 size: 16 residues. V was cut by 3 bases and J by 2 bases, with 14 bases left in between. The CDR3 bases are TGCGCCAGCAGCCACCTCGCGGCAGGGGCTGGAAACACCATATATTTT. It specifies CASSHLAAGAGNTIYF.

CDR3 sequence (DNA): TGCAGTGCAACACCCCCTAGCGGGGGGTACAATGAGCAGTTCTTC. It is translated as CSATPPSGGYNEQFF. The rearrangement links TRBV20-1 to TRBJ2-1; 11 bases align to TRBD2. Germline CDR1 reads DFQATT; CDR2 reads SNEGSKA (reference sequence). With V trimmed by 6 bases and J by 4 bases, 8 bases remained unmatched. This CDR3 comprises 15 residues.

In this sample, this clonotype turned up a few times. This rearrangement joins TRBV2 to TRBJ2-5; D possibly corresponds to TRBD1 (6 bases). This CDR3 is 15 amino acids long. V shed 3 bases and J shed 4 bases, with 15 bases lying between them. CDR1 and CDR2 (germline): SNHLY, FYNNEI. The CDR3 reads CASSDMGARGETQYF. The CDR3 DNA sequence: TGTGCCAGCAGTGATATGGGGGCGAGGGGAGAGACCCAGTACTTC. The full variable domain, rest sourced from reference TRBV2 and TRBJ2-5, is EPEVTQTPSHQVTQMGQEVILRCVPISNHLYFYWYRQILGQKVEFLVSFYNNEISEKSEIFDDQFSVERPDGSNFTLKIRSTKLEDSAMYFCASSDMGARGETQYFGPGTRLLVL.

CDR3 in amino acids: CASSFLDSVVDGYTF. The CDR3 DNA is TGTGCCAGCAGCTTCCTGGACAGTGTGGTGGATGGCTACACCTTC. V is TRBV7-9 and J is TRBJ1-2, with a weak D call TRBD1 (6 bases). The CDR3 is made up of 15 amino acids. The ends were cut back, 3 bases at V and 6 bases at J, with 17 bases in the middle. The germline CDR1 and CDR2 sequences are SEHNR and FQNEAQ (reference sequence). The full variable domain, rest sourced from reference TRBV7-9 and TRBJ1-2, is DTGVSQNPRHKITKRGQNVTFRCDPISEHNRLYWYRQTLGQGPEFLTYFQNEAQLEKSRLLSDRFSAERPKGSFSTLEIQRTEQGDSAMYLCASSFLDSVVDGYTFGSGTRLTVV.